What follows describes a single T cell receptor (beta chain). This receptor's antigen is unknown. No much larger clonotype is one base removed from it; base qualities were not supplied. The data derive from a study of shared clonotypes between healthy human individuals (dated by TCRdb to about 2020). General notes on the study: Two women and a few men aged 18 to 49 years were included in the cohort. For each donor, CD4 naive and CD4 memory were each given three plates, CD8 naive was given two plates, and CD8 memory was given one plate. To estimate repertoire size and how much clonotype sharing occurs between individuals, the study deeply sequenced the blood TCR repertoires of roughly 5 healthy adults. To increase sequencing depth and limit assay-specific biases, different laboratories used diverse techniques to prepare libraries and sequence TCR repertoires. Per donor, leukapheresis produced somewhere between about 0.94 and 8.9 billion PBMCs.

Using the deep immunoSEQ assay, multiplex PCR amplified TCR CDR3 regions from genomic DNA. For each cell subset, the extracted genomic DNA was distributed evenly across all wells of several immunoSEQ 96-well plates, and each plate served as one replicate. Each replicate PCR for sorted subsets received 200 ng genomic DNA, equal to about 30,000 T cell genomes. Purified libraries were measured with a Qubit 3.0 fluorometer, size-checked on a Bioanalyzer 2100, and measured again with the KAPA Library Quantification kit. Every immunoSEQ 96-well plate was sequenced on a dedicated single-read 150-cycle Illumina NextSeq 550 flow cell. For the original study's pipeline: Because the immunoSEQ output included only junctional sequences and no quality scores, the filtering could not be the same as the filtering used for full-length reads. Sequences were annotated with PyIR, a Python wrapper for IgBLAST v1.9, using IMGT germline references to assign V/J genes and CDR3. Reads with weak V/J assignments (E-value above 1e-6), missing CDR3, stop codons, out-of-frame junctions, or ambiguous translated residues were removed. A V3J clonotype was defined by an identical inferred V gene, J gene, and CDR3 amino acid sequence. The percentage overlap between two repertoires was calculated by dividing the number of shared unique clonotypes by the size of the smaller repertoire. Repertoire richness was assessed with RTK rarefaction, the Chao1 estimator, and Recon v2.1 estimates of unobserved clonotypes. For all TCRbeta clonotypes obtained by the gDNA method from a few donors, generation probabilities were computed with OLGA. TCRdb mirrors the immuneACCESS table, restricted to in-frame sequences. Some clones are absent from its copies; in checked studies, under half trace to an unresolved V gene, and the reason for the others is unknown. The V and J calls and clone size were taken over from that table, and D and trimming were inferred from the DNA. This sample gives over a million clones in total; roughly 74% of them show up just once. Together, the top ten hold approximately 0.56% of the sample.

Donors were healthy HIV-negative adults with no recently reported acute infections or vaccinations. All donors were Caucasian adults living in Nashville, Tennessee, USA. CD4+ T cells were enriched by magnetic negative selection, after which naive cells were positively selected on CD45RA and the negative fraction was taken as the memory subset. Blood was obtained by leukapheresis, after which PBMCs were separated by Ficoll-Histopaque density gradient centrifugation and cryopreserved in liquid nitrogen vapor phase. Analytical flow cytometry was used to check the purity and quantity of each magnetically sorted T cell population. Genomic DNA was isolated from every sorted fraction and measured by UV absorbance on a Nanodrop 2000c. What the study reported, not specific to this receptor: Pairwise subsampling led to the expectation that sequencing depth would affect the degree of clonotype sharing among donors. Sampling was restricted to blood, and TCR repertoires in tissue are likely to differ from TCR repertoires in blood. Because the study included a small number of donors, the genetic and exposure-history diversity represented was limited. Estimated clonotype richness was generally larger for naive than for memory subsets. Rarefaction of sorted-subset datasets indicated incomplete sequencing despite the large sequencing depth. Around 5% of naive CD4, roughly 3.5% of naive CD8, about 2.1% of memory CD4, and 0.35% to 0.5% of memory CD8 clonotypes were shared across a handful of donors. Compared with non-shared clonotypes, the clonotypes found in all four sorted-subset donors had higher generation probabilities.

Sequences SEHNR (CDR1) and FQNEAQ (CDR2) are obtained from the germline V gene (reference sequence). The CDR3 sequence holds 15 residues, the cysteine and phenylalanine included. Only the CDR3 DNA stays, 45 bases, in frame from base 1. Cut back by 3 bases and 3 bases, the V and J ends lie 11 bases apart. The sequence was collected from a man aged 18-30 years in good health. Some clones in this sample may be carry-over from other donors' samples. Sequenced: memory CD4+ T cells from PBMCs. The label giving this sample's cell subset or site can be read as: CD45RA-negative fraction. The rearranged chain carries TRBV7-9 and TRBJ2-2; matching of 6 bases hints at TRBD2 as the D gene. The DNA sequence reads TGTGCCAGCAGCTTTATAAGCGGGTACACCGGGGAGCTGTTTTTT. This translates into CASSFISGYTGELFF.